This TCR beta chain emerged from a study of identical twins. General study points: Potential partial confounding of zero-insertion analyses by invariant MAIT and iNKT cells was noted.

In regard to this clonotype: The antigen remains undetermined.

Each CDR3 protein is one row after TCRdb ran MiXCR on the 5' RACE reads. This sample carries around 680,000 distinct CDR3 sequences, over 8.5% of them seen once, and the ten largest clones take 0.75% to 1%. Trimming took 3 bases from V and 5 from J, leaving 16 bases between them. CDR1 is DFQATT, CDR2 SNEGSKA, per germline (reference sequence). This CDR3 is built from 15 residues. A further study also used this sample, focusing on yellow fever vaccine responses in identical twins.

Sequenced input: PBMCs. The sequence came from a woman between 18 and 29 years old in good health. The V call is TRBV20-1, the J call TRBJ2-2; D is tentatively TRBD1 or TRBD2 (5 bases each). CDR3 loop: CSARRGEEGTGELFF. Here the CDR3 DNA reads TGCAGTGCTAGGCGTGGGGAAGAGGGGACCGGGGAGCTGTTTTTT.